One and the same sample provided the 8 T cell receptor beta chains below, sequenced in a study of T cells after yellow fever vaccination (dated by TCRdb to between 2019 and 2020). The library was obtained by 5' RACE. Sequencing was performed on an Illumina NovaSeq 6000. TCRdb redid the processing of the public reads, applying fastp at Q25 and MiXCR, and retained in-frame beta chains. Each record represents a unique CDR3 protein, reported with the most common genes and DNA among its rows. The sample data list about 300,000 distinct CDR3 sequences, and approximately 4% of these were observed just once. Clones ranked in the top ten supply approximately 25% of the sample. The treatment or condition label, read with the paper, signifies: live attenuated yellow fever vaccine strain. This specimen was PBMCs, taken 5 days after the yellow fever booster vaccination. The receptor source for this set is a young man who received the YFV17D yellow fever vaccine.

The chain carries TRBV28 and TRBJ2-7, with a tentative D call TRBD1 (6 bases). The germline V gene has CDR1 MDHEN and CDR2 SYDVKM. V shed 8 bases and J shed 3 bases, with 14 bases lying between them. CDR3 length: 13 amino acids. The CDR3 here is CASENPQGYEQYF. In DNA, the CDR3 is TGTGCCAGCGAAAACCCACAGGGCTACGAGCAGTACTTC. Using reference TRBV28 and TRBJ2-7 for the parts outside the CDR3, the full variable domain is DVKVTQSSRYLVKRTGEKVFLECVQDMDHENMFWYRQDPGLGLRLIYFSYDVKMKEKGDIPEGYSVSREKKERFSLILESASTNQTSMYLCASENPQGYEQYFGPGTRLTVT.

This clonotype has more than one count but fewer than ten. V and J are TRBV18 and TRBJ2-7; the D is unclear. CDR1 and CDR2 from the germline V gene are KGHSH and LQKENI. V was clipped by 3 bases and J by 3 bases, with 15 bases between them. This CDR3 has 15 residues. CDR3 residues: CASSPSGLGYYEQYV. CDR3 nucleotides: TGTGCCAGCTCACCTAGTGGGTTGGGGTACTACGAGCAGTACGTC.

This clonotype was seen a few times. The chain joins TRBV7-9 to TRBJ1-5; tentative D call: TRBD1 (6 bases). From germline, CDR1 is SEHNR and CDR2 FQNEAQ (reference sequence). V was shortened by 5 bases and J by 5 bases, with 13 bases between the two germline ends. The CDR3 runs to 14 residues. DNA of the CDR3: TGTGCCAGCAGCCCCCTAGGGGGGGATCAGCCCCAGCATTTT. This codes for CASSPLGGDQPQHF. The full variable domain, rest sourced from reference TRBV7-9 and TRBJ1-5, is DTGVSQNPRHKITKRGQNVTFRCDPISEHNRLYWYRQTLGQGPEFLTYFQNEAQLEKSRLLSDRFSAERPKGSFSTLEIQRTEQGDSAMYLCASSPLGGDQPQHFGDGTRLSIL.

A few counts support this clonotype. This chain joins TRBV7-2 and TRBJ1-2; D possibly corresponds to TRBD1 (6 bases). The CDR3 has 14 amino acids. Per germline, CDR1 SGHTA and CDR2 FQGNSA. V lost 4 bases to trimming and J lost 5 bases, with 14 bases between them. Here the CDR3 DNA reads TGTGCCAGCAGCTCCTGGGGGCCCCGATATGGCTACACCTTC. Its protein is CASSSWGPRYGYTF.

This rearrangement joins TRBV6-9 to TRBJ1-1; D gene uncertain. Trimming stripped 6 bases from V and 8 bases from J, with 13 bases between. Per the germline V gene, CDR1 is MNHGY and CDR2 is SVAAGI. The CDR3 runs to 12 residues. The CDR3 protein is CASSYPNDEAFF. DNA of the CDR3: TGTGCCAGCAGCTATCCGAACGACGAAGCTTTCTTT.

This clonotype came up a few times. The chain has TRBV9 and TRBJ2-5; 7 bases match TRBD1. J was trimmed by 1 base and V by 3 bases; bases with no gene match: 6. The CDR3 loop spans 15 amino acids. Germline V lookup: CDR1 SGDLS, CDR2 YYNGEE. The CDR3 DNA sequence: TGTGCCAGCAGCGCAGGACAGGCGTTCCAAGAGACCCAGTACTTC. Protein sequence: CASSAGQAFQETQYF.

The genes are TRBV13 and TRBJ2-7; TRBD2 aligns across 11 bases. This CDR3 region has 15 residues. J gave up 2 bases and V 4 bases, and 4 bases lay outside the gene matches. Germline V gives CDR1 PRHDT, CDR2 FYEKMQ (reference sequence). For the CDR3, the DNA is TGTGCCAGCAGCTCCCTAGCGGGGGGCGCCTACGAGCAGTACTTC. This gives the protein CASSSLAGGAYEQYF.

This sequence joins TRBV5-1 and TRBJ1-1, with D uncertain. V was pared by 2 bases and J by 1 base, with 9 bases between. Germline CDR1 is SGHRS and CDR2 is YFSETQ. The CDR3 spans 14 residues. CDR3 region: CASSLTPSNTEAFF. The DNA for the CDR3 is TGCGCCAGCAGCTTAACCCCCTCGAACACTGAAGCTTTCTTT.